Shown below are 4 T cell receptor beta chains from a single sample sequenced in a study of PD-1 blockade in classical Hodgkin lymphoma (dated by TCRdb to 2018 to 2021). Library preparation employed the immunoSEQ multiplex PCR assay. This is the immuneACCESS table as TCRdb keeps it, with only in-frame sequences that have V and J called. A part of the clones is gone; compared with another copy, unresolved V genes explain less than half, and the rest is unexplained. The sample includes 30,000 to 40,000 clones, with approximately 82% observed a single time. The leading ten clones occupy roughly 15% of the sample. The time point label, read with the paper, signifies: cycle 2 day 1 (C2D1) of nivolumab. Relapse after autologous stem cell transplantation had occurred in all trial patients, and cohorts A, B and C were distinguished by prior brentuximab vedotin exposure. The material sequenced was peripheral blood mononuclear cells (PBMCs), taken before the second cycle of nivolumab. All receptors derive from a human donor with classical Hodgkin lymphoma.

The chain uses TRBV27 and TRBJ2-3, with TRBD2 identical over 10 bases. Germline lookup yields CDR1 MNHEY and CDR2 SMNVEV (reference sequence). The trim removed 5 bases at V and 0 bases at J, leaving 5 bases unmatched. The CDR3 totals 16 residues. CDR3 residues: CASSRRLAGSTDTQYF. The DNA of the CDR3 is TGTGCCAGCAGTCGACGACTAGCGGGTAGCACAGATACGCAGTATTTT.

This chain uses TRBV7-2 with TRBJ2-3, with 10 bases that match TRBD2. The CDR3 has 17 residues. Germline V gene data show CDR1 as SGHTA and CDR2 as FQGNSA. V lost 3 bases to trimming and J lost 4 bases; unmatched junction nucleotides: 10. The CDR3 nucleotides read TGTGCCAGCAGCTTGCAGACTAAGCGGGGGGGCGCAGATACGCAGTATTTT. Translation: CASSLQTKRGGADTQYF.

The chain recombines TRBV2 with TRBJ1-2; 9 bases match TRBD1. V was clipped by 4 bases and J by 1 base; unmatched bases: 10. The germline gives CDR1 SNHLY, CDR2 FYNNEI. The CDR3 extends over 17 amino acids. The CDR3 DNA reads as TGTGCCAGCAGTGGGATGATACAGGGGGCGGATAACTATGGCTACACCTTC. Encoded protein: CASSGMIQGADNYGYTF.

The V and J genes are TRBV5-1 and TRBJ2-7; perhaps TRBD1 as D (7 bases). The CDR3 consists of 14 residues. Germline V lookup: CDR1 SGHRS, CDR2 YFSETQ. V was cut by 0 bases and J by 5 bases, with 12 bases left in between. CDR3 nucleotide sequence: TGCGCCAGCAGCTTGGTGGAGGGGGCCCACGAGCAGTACTTC. It is translated as CASSLVEGAHEQYF.